This T cell receptor beta chain was documented in a study of shared clonotypes between healthy human individuals. Looking at the study overall: CD4 naive and CD4 memory each took three plates per donor, while CD8 naive took two and CD8 memory one.

Original processing methods: In the immunoSEQ data, sequences were junction-only and lacked quality scores, so filtering differed. Sequenced by immunoSEQ multiplex PCR; TCRdb stores in-frame clones only, minus some. The DNA was the basis for D and trimming; V, J and clone size are from that table. The sample yields 1,400,000 or so clones, just under 99% seen once. V was pared by 5 bases and J by 4 bases, with 11 bases between. This CDR3 contains 13 residues. Looked up from germline, CDR1 is PRHDT and CDR2 is FYEKMQ (reference sequence). Both subsets, CD45RA+ naive and CD45RA-negative memory, were split from the CD4+ cells.

J is TRBJ1-1 and V is TRBV13; D is perhaps TRBD1 (6 bases). Material for sequencing was naive CD4+ T cells sorted from blood. Subset indicated: CD45RA+ positively selected. This TCR was sampled from a man in his thirties or forties in good health. The CDR3 loop reads CASSERGITEAFF. CDR3 in DNA: TGTGCCAGCAGCGAGAGGGGGATCACTGAAGCTTTCTTT.